Presented here are 29 T cell receptor beta chains from one specimen sequenced in a study of blood T cells in healthy people across ages. Using a J-beta primer mix together with a sample-barcoded 5' primer, a second PCR was run for about 6 to 11 cycles. One entry per CDR3 protein results from TCRdb running MiXCR on the 5' RACE reads. The table shows roughly 1.9 million distinct CDR3 sequences, with more than 35% occurring only once. The material sequenced was blood. The receptors were gathered from a human donor in good health.

The chain combines TRBV5-1 with TRBJ1-1, with 9 positions matching TRBD1. The CDR3 runs 15 residues. Looked up from germline, CDR1 is SGHRS and CDR2 is YFSETQ. Trimming removed 4 bases from V and 5 bases from J; junction bases left unmatched: 9. The CDR3 region is CASSQRTGGKTEAFF. The CDR3 nucleotides are TGCGCCAGCAGCCAACGAACAGGGGGCAAGACTGAAGCTTTCTTT.

J is TRBJ1-1 and V is TRBV11-2, with TRBD1 as a possible D gene (5 bases). V lost 2 bases, J lost 0 bases, and 7 bases lay in between. The CDR3 loop spans 14 amino acids. From germline, CDR1 is SGHAT and CDR2 FQNNGV. This CDR3 reads CASSLWTLNTEAFF. CDR3 DNA sequence: TGTGCCAGCAGCTTATGGACATTGAACACTGAAGCTTTCTTT.

The gene calls are TRBV15 and TRBJ2-3, with 12 positions matching TRBD2. Per germline, CDR1 LNHNV and CDR2 YYDKDF (reference sequence). V lost 5 bases and J lost 4; bases outside the gene matches: 7. This CDR3 has 16 residues. For the CDR3, the DNA is TGTGCCACCAGCCCTAGCGGGGGGGCCCAGGCAGATACGCAGTATTTT. Translation gives CATSPSGGAQADTQYF.

This clonotype was counted only a few times. This chain uses TRBV6-2 or TRBV6-3 with TRBJ2-1; D ambiguous. The CDR3 totals 16 residues. Trimming stripped 0 bases from V and 2 bases from J, with 11 bases between. Looked up from germline, CDR1 is MNHEY and CDR2 is SVGEGT. CDR3 DNA: TGTGCCAGCAGTTACTCGGCCCAAAGGACCTACAATGAGCAGTTCTTC. Its protein is CASSYSAQRTYNEQFF.

This clonotype was seen only a few times. The chain couples TRBV29-1 to TRBJ2-1; possibly TRBD1 for D (6 bases). In germline, CDR1 is SQVTM, CDR2 ANQGSEA. This CDR3 is built from 14 residues. V was cut by 1 base and J by 8 bases, with 15 bases left in between. CDR3 nucleotide sequence: TGCAGCGTTGAAGGGAACAGGGTAATCGATGAGCAGTTCTTC. Protein sequence: CSVEGNRVIDEQFF.

This clonotype was recorded a few times. This sequence joins TRBV3-1 and TRBJ2-1; TRBD2 aligns across 10 bases. Per germline, CDR1 LGHDT and CDR2 YNNKEL (reference sequence). The junction had 8 bases not matched to a gene; V was cut back by 4 bases and J by 8 bases. The CDR3 runs 15 residues. The CDR3 region has the DNA TGTGCCAGCAGCCCCCAGCGGGGGGGATTTTATGAGCAGTTCTTC. As protein: CASSPQRGGFYEQFF.

The CDR3, as DNA: TGTGCCAGCAGCTTGCCTAGTAGCGGGAGCACAGATACGCAGTATTTT. It translates to CASSLPSSGSTDTQYF. The V gene is TRBV5-6, the J gene TRBJ2-3, with 7 bases lining up with TRBD2. Unmatched junction bases numbered 5, after V lost 1 base and J lost 0 bases. The germline CDR1 and CDR2 sequences are SGHDT and YYEEEE. The CDR3 is 16 residues long. Using reference TRBV5-6 and TRBJ2-3 for the parts outside the CDR3, the full variable domain is DAGVTQSPTHLIKTRGQQVTLRCSPKSGHDTVSWYQQALGQGPQFIFQYYEEEERQRGNFPDRFSGHQFPNYSSELNVNALLLGDSALYLCASSLPSSGSTDTQYFGPGTRLTVL.

The chain is built from TRBV5-5 and TRBJ1-2; no clear D gene. Germline V gene lookup returns CDR1 SGHKS and CDR2 YYEKEE (reference sequence). V lost 1 base, J lost 3 bases, and 10 bases lay in between. CDR3 length: 14 residues. The CDR3 DNA is TGTGCCAGCAGCTTGAATAAACGGGACTATGGCTACACCTTC. Its translation: CASSLNKRDYGYTF.

This clonotype was picked up a small number of times. V is TRBV3-1 and J is TRBJ2-6; D is ambiguous. CDR3 size: 16 residues. Trimming left V 1 base short and J 4 bases short, with 11 bases between. The germline gives CDR1 LGHDT, CDR2 YNNKEL (reference sequence). The CDR3 reads CASSQAFRGGANVLTF. The CDR3 DNA follows: TGTGCCAGCAGCCAAGCTTTTCGTGGGGGGGCCAACGTCCTGACTTTC.

This clonotype turned up a few times. The genes are TRBV12-5 and TRBJ1-5; D is possibly TRBD1 (5 bases). The V gene lost 5 bases and the J gene lost 7 bases, with 12 bases spanning the gap. There are 13 residues in the CDR3. CDR1 is LGHNT and CDR2 is FRNRAP in the germline V gene. The CDR3 nucleotides are TGTGCTAGTGGTCCCGGTTGGGGGCAGCCCCAGCATTTT. This codes for CASGPGWGQPQHF.

Remarks on this clonotype: At one end, the junction sequence differs from germline, possibly due to a read error. CDR3 in amino acids: CASDLRDHNEQFF. CDR3 nucleotides: TGTGCCAGCGACCTTAGGGATCACAATGAACAGTTCTTC. V gene TRBV12-3 or TRBV12-4 combines with J gene TRBJ2-1; D is ambiguous. The CDR3 is 13 residues long.

The J gene is TRBJ1-2, the V gene TRBV29-1, with D possibly TRBD1 on 6 matching bases. The ends were cut back, 6 bases at V and 4 bases at J, with 9 bases in the middle. The CDR3 contains 11 residues. Germline CDR1 is SQVTM and CDR2 is ANQGSEA. The CDR3 DNA follows: TGCAGCGTGGGGGGCCTCTATGGCTACACCTTC. Protein: CSVGGLYGYTF.

The chain is built from TRBV7-9 and TRBJ2-1, with a possible D match to TRBD2 (6 bases). Germline CDR1 is SEHNR and CDR2 is FQNEAQ (reference sequence). CDR3 length: 16 amino acids. Trimming left V 2 bases short and J 3 bases short, with 14 bases between. The CDR3 DNA sequence: TGTGCCAGCAGCTTATCCGGGAGAGGGGTCTACAATGAGCAGTTCTTC. It specifies CASSLSGRGVYNEQFF.

The V call is TRBV12-5, the J call TRBJ2-7, with 9 positions matching TRBD1. The CDR3 contains 15 residues. V shed 5 bases and J 2 bases; nucleotides not matched to a gene: 7. The germline V gene has CDR1 LGHNT and CDR2 FRNRAP. Here the CDR3 reads CASGRTGDGTYEQYF. CDR3 sequence (DNA): TGTGCTAGTGGTCGGACAGGGGACGGAACCTACGAGCAGTACTTC. Looking up the rest from reference TRBV12-5 and TRBJ2-7 gives the full variable domain: DARVTQTPRHKVTEMGQEVTMRCQPILGHNTVFWYRQTMMQGLELLAYFRNRAPLDDSGMPKDRFSAEMPDATLATLKIQPSEPRDSAVYFCASGRTGDGTYEQYFGPGTRLTVT.

The rearrangement joins TRBV19 to TRBJ1-1; perhaps TRBD1 as D (5 bases). This CDR3 region has 15 residues. Per the germline V gene, CDR1 is LNHDA and CDR2 is SQIVND (reference sequence). V was trimmed by 9 bases and J by 3 bases, leaving 20 bases between them. The CDR3 region is CASEGPEGRDTEAFF. The DNA of the CDR3 is TGTGCCAGCGAAGGACCTGAGGGACGGGACACTGAAGCTTTCTTT.

There are many counts of this clonotype. The V call is TRBV29-1, the J call TRBJ2-7; TRBD1 or TRBD2 may be the D gene (6 bases each). The length of the CDR3 is 15 residues. CDR1 is SQVTM and CDR2 is ANQGSEA in the germline V gene. The ends were cut back, 5 bases at V and 5 bases at J, with 22 bases in the middle. This chain's CDR3 is CSVRGDTHLSDEQYF. Here the CDR3 DNA reads TGCAGCGTTCGCGGGGACACCCATCTGTCGGACGAGCAGTACTTC.

This clonotype has a handful of counts. One junction end disagrees with the germline gene, perhaps due to a read error. The chain has TRBV7-2 and TRBJ2-5; D remains unclear. This CDR3 region has 11 residues. CDR1 and CDR2 (germline): SGHTA, FQGNSA. DNA of the CDR3: TGTGCCAGCGGCTTAAGAGAGACCCAGTACTTC. This codes for CASGLRETQYF.

This clonotype appeared a few times. This chain links TRBV5-1 with TRBJ2-3, with a possible D match to TRBD1 (6 bases). V dropped 7 bases and J dropped 2 bases, with 14 bases sitting between them. There are 14 residues in the CDR3. Germline assignment: CDR1 SGHRS and CDR2 YFSETQ. CDR3 in amino acids: CASGGTEDTDTQYF. The CDR3 nucleotides read TGCGCCAGCGGGGGCACGGAAGACACAGATACGCAGTATTTT.

The chain combines TRBV6-2 or TRBV6-3 with TRBJ2-7; D gene unclear. This CDR3 comprises 17 residues. Between the trimmed V and J ends, which lost 5 bases and 3 bases, there was a span of 23 bases. Germline CDR1 MNHEY, CDR2 SVGEGT. The CDR3 DNA sequence: TGTGCCAGCAGTCAATCGACGGGTACCCAGACAATCTACGAGCAGTACTTC. This encodes CASSQSTGTQTIYEQYF.

A few counts support this clonotype. This chain uses TRBV11-3 with TRBJ1-4; TRBD1 is a possible D gene (5 bases). The V gene lost 5 bases and the J gene lost 10 bases, with 17 bases spanning the gap. Germline CDR1 SGHNT, CDR2 YENEEA. This CDR3 is 14 amino acids long. The CDR3 nucleotides read TGTGCCAGCAGCCCCCGGGACTCGGGGAGAAAACTGTTTTTT. Its translation is CASSPRDSGRKLFF.

In its sample, this clonotype was seen a few times. The V call is TRBV20-1, the J call TRBJ1-2; 9 bases are shared with TRBD1. Losses at the gene ends were 5 bases for V and 7 bases for J; bases not matched to a gene: 17. Germline V gene sequence: CDR1 DFQATT, CDR2 SNEGSKA (reference sequence). The CDR3 runs to 16 residues. The CDR3 sequence: CSAPGPIRQGDSGYTF. The DNA of the CDR3 is TGCAGTGCTCCCGGACCAATTAGACAGGGGGATAGTGGCTACACCTTC.

The J gene is TRBJ1-1, the V gene TRBV3-1, with TRBD1 as a possible D gene (5 bases). Trimming took off 4 bases at V and 3 bases at J, with 15 bases between the two ends. The germline CDR1 and CDR2 sequences are LGHDT and YNNKEL (reference sequence). The length of the CDR3 is 15 residues. CDR3 amino acids: CASSLYGAVYTEAFF. The CDR3 DNA sequence: TGTGCCAGCAGCCTCTACGGGGCGGTGTACACTGAAGCTTTCTTT.

This clonotype was seen ten or more times. At one boundary the junction diverges from the germline segment, which might be a read error. This chain connects TRBV5-1 to TRBJ2-7; D may be TRBD1 (5 bases). CDR1 and CDR2 (germline): SGHRS, YFSETQ. The CDR3 has 12 amino acids. CDR3 region: CASSLVRDEQYF. The CDR3 DNA sequence: TGTGCCAGCAGTCTAGTCAGGGACGAGCAGTACTTC.

This chain joins TRBV4-3 and TRBJ2-7; weak D call: TRBD2 (5 bases). Germline V gene sequence: CDR1 LGHNA, CDR2 YSLEER. This CDR3 spans 16 amino acids. V was shortened by 4 bases and J by 0 bases, with 16 bases between the two germline ends. Here the CDR3 DNA reads TGCGCCAGCAGCCGAACGGACCATGAGGGCTCCTACGAGCAGTACTTC. Amino acids: CASSRTDHEGSYEQYF.

This clonotype was picked up a small number of times. The genes are TRBV29-1 and TRBJ2-3, with a tentative D call TRBD1 (6 bases). This CDR3 region has 13 residues. V lost 7 bases, J lost 2 bases, and 13 bases lay in between. Germline V CDR1 and CDR2: SQVTM, ANQGSEA. The CDR3 region is CSAHRTDTDTQYF. Here the CDR3 DNA reads TGCAGCGCTCACCGGACAGACACAGATACGCAGTATTTT.

This clonotype came up a few times. The rearrangement uses TRBV4-2 and TRBJ2-7; 10 bases line up with TRBD1. Trimming removed 3 bases from V and 3 bases from J; junction bases left unmatched: 8. This CDR3 region has 16 residues. Germline CDR1 and CDR2: LGHNA and YNFKEQ. DNA for the CDR3: TGTGCCAGCAGCCAGGATGGACAGGGGGAGTTCTACGAGCAGTACTTC. It yields the protein CASSQDGQGEFYEQYF.

This clonotype has a single count. This chain joins TRBV20-1 and TRBJ1-1; 7 nucleotides agree with TRBD1. Germline lookup yields CDR1 DFQATT and CDR2 SNEGSKA (reference sequence). The CDR3 contains 14 residues. The ends lost 4 bases at V and 1 base at J; junction bases unmatched: 6. CDR3 loop: CSATKQGTNTEAFF. CDR3 nucleotides: TGCAGTGCTACCAAACAGGGGACGAACACTGAAGCTTTCTTT.

This clonotype was seen more than once but under ten times. The J gene is TRBJ1-2, the V gene TRBV11-2, with TRBD1 matching 11 bases. CDR3 size: 16 residues. V shed 6 bases and J 7 bases; nucleotides not matched to a gene: 13. The germline V gene has CDR1 SGHAT and CDR2 FQNNGV. As DNA, the CDR3 is TGTGCCAGCAGTAGGTTCCAAGGACAGGGGGCGCGTGGCTACACCTTC. Its protein is CASSRFQGQGARGYTF.

The V gene is TRBV7-9, the J gene TRBJ2-7; 10 nucleotides line up with TRBD1. The V gene's germline CDR1 is SEHNR and CDR2 FQNEAQ (reference sequence). Unmatched junction bases numbered 7, after V lost 5 bases and J lost 0 bases. The CDR3 sequence is 16 residues long. The CDR3 region is CASSKRDRGYSYEQYF. The CDR3 bases are TGTGCCAGCAGCAAAAGGGACAGGGGCTACTCCTACGAGCAGTACTTC.